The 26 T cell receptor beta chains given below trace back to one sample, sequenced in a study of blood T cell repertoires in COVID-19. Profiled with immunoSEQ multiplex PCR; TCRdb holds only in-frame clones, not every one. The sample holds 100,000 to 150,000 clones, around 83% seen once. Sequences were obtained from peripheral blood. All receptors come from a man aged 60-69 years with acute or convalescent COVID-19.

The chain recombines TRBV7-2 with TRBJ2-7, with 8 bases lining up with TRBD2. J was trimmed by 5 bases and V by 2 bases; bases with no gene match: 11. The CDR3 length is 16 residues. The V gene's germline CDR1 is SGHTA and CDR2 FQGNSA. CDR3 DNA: TGTGCCAGCAGCTTAAGTCTAACGGGAGGGCAGAACGAGCAGTACTTC. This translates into CASSLSLTGGQNEQYF.

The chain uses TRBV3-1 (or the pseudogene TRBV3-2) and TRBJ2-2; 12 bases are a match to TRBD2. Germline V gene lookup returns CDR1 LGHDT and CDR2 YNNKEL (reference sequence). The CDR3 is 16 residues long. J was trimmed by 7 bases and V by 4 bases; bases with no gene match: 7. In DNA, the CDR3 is TGTGCCAGCAGCCTTCGACTAGCGGGAGACGTCGGGGAGCTGTTTTTT. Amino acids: CASSLRLAGDVGELFF.

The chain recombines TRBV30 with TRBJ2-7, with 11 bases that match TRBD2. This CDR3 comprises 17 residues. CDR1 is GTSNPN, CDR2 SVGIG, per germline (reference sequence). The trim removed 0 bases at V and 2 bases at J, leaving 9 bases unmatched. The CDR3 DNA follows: TGTGCCTGGAGTGTACGGGGTAGCGGGAGGGCCGCCTACGAGCAGTACTTC. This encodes CAWSVRGSGRAAYEQYF. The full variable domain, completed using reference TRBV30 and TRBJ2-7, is SQTIHQWPATLVQPVGSPLSLECTVEGTSNPNLYWYRQAAGRGLQLLFYSVGIGQISSEVPQNLSASRPQDRQFILSSKKLLLSDSGFYLCAWSVRGSGRAAYEQYFGPGTRLTVT.

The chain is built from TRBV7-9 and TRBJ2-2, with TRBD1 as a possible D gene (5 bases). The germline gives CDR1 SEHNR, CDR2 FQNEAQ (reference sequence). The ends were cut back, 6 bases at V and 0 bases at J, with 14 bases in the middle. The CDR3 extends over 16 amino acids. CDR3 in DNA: TGTGCCAGCAGTCAGGGCAGGACAACGAACACCGGGGAGCTGTTTTTT. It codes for CASSQGRTTNTGELFF. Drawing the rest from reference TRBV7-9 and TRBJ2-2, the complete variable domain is DTGVSQNPRHKITKRGQNVTFRCDPISEHNRLYWYRQTLGQGPEFLTYFQNEAQLEKSRLLSDRFSAERPKGSFSTLEIQRTEQGDSAMYLCASSQGRTTNTGELFFGEGSRLTVL.

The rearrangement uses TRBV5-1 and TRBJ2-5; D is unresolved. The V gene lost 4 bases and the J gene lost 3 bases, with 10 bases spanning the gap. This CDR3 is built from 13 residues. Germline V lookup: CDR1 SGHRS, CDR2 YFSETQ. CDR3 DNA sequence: TGCGCCAGCAGCCCCTCCCCTGAAGAGACCCAGTACTTC. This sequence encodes CASSPSPEETQYF.

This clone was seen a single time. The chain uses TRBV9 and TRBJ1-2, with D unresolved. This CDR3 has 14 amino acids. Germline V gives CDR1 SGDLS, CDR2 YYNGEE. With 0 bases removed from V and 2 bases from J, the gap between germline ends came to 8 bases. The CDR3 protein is CASSVDGGNYGYTF. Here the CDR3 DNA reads TGTGCCAGCAGCGTAGATGGCGGGAACTATGGCTACACCTTC.

The CDR3 loop reads CASSSDRGGGYTF. The CDR3 region has the DNA TGTGCCAGCAGCTCAGACAGGGGAGGCGGCTACACCTTC. This chain connects TRBV7-8 to TRBJ1-2; 8 nucleotides match TRBD1. The V gene's germline CDR1 is SGHVS and CDR2 FQNEAQ. Germline trimming cut 4 bases from V and 8 bases from J; bases unmatched to any gene: 6. This CDR3 region has 13 residues. The complete variable domain, with remaining parts taken from reference TRBV7-8 and TRBJ1-2, reads GAGVSQSPRYKVAKRGQDVALRCDPISGHVSLFWYQQALGQGPEFLTYFQNEAQLDKSGLPSDRFFAERPEGSVSTLKIQRTQQEDSAVYLCASSSDRGGGYTFGSGTRLTVV.

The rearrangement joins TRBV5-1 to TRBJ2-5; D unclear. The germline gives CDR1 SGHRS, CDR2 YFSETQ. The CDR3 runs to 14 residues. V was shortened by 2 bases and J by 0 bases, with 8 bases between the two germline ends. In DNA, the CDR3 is TGCGCCAGCAGCTTTTACCAGTACCAAGAGACCCAGTACTTC. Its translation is CASSFYQYQETQYF.

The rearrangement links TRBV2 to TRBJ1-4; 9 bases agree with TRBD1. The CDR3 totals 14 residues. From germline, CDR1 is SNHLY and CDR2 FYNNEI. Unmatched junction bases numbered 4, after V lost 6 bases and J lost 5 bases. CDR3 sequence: CASREDRGNEKLFF. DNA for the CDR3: TGTGCCAGCAGGGAGGACAGGGGAAATGAAAAACTGTTTTTT.

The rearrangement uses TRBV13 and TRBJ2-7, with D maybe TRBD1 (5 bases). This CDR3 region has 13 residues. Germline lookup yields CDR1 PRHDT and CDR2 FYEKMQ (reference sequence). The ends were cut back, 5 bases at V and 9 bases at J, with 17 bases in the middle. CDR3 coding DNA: TGTGCCAGCAGCACTGAAGGGGCTATAATGCAGTACTTC. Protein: CASSTEGAIMQYF.

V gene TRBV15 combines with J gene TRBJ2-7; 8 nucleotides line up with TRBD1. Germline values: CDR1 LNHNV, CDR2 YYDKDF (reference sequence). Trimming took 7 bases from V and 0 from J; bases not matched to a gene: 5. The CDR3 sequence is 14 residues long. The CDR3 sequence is CATTPGQDSYEQYF. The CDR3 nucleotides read TGTGCCACCACCCCGGGACAGGACTCCTACGAGCAGTACTTC.

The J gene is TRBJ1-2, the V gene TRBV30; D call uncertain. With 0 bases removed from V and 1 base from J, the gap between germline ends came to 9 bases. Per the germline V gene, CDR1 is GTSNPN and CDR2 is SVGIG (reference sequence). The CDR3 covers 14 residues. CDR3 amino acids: CAWSVGEGNYGYTF. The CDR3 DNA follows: TGTGCCTGGAGTGTTGGGGAGGGTAACTATGGCTACACCTTC.

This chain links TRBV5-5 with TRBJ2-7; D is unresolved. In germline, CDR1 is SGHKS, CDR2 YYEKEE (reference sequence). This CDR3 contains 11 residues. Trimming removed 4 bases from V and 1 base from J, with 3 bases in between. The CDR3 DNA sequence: TGTGCCAGCAGCCCTTCCTACGAGCAGTACTTC. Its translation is CASSPSYEQYF.

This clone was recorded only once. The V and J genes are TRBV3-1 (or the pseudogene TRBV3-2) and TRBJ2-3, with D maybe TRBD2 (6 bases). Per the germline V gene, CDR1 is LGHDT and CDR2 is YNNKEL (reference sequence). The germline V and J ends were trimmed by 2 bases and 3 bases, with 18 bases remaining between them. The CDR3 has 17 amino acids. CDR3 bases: TGTGCCAGCAGCCAATTGGGGGGAGAGATAAGTACAGATACGCAGTATTTT. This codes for CASSQLGGEISTDTQYF.

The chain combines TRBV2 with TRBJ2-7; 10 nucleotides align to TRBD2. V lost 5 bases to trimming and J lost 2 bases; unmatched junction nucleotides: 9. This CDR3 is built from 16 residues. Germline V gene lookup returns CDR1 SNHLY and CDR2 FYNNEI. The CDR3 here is CASSRTSGDITYEQYF. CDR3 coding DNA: TGTGCCAGCAGTCGGACTAGCGGAGATATAACCTACGAGCAGTACTTC.

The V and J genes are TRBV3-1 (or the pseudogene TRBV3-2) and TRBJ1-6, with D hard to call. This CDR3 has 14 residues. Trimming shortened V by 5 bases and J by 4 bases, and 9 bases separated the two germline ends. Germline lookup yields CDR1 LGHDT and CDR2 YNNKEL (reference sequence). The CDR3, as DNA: TGTGCCAGCAGCGTACAGAGATATAATTCACCCCTCCACTTT. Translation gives CASSVQRYNSPLHF.

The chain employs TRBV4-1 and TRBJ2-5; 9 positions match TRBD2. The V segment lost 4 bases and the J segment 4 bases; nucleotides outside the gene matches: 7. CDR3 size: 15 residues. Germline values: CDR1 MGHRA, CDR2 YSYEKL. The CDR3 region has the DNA TGCGCCAGCAGCCGGATCATAGCGGGAGTAGAGACCCAGTACTTC. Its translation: CASSRIIAGVETQYF.

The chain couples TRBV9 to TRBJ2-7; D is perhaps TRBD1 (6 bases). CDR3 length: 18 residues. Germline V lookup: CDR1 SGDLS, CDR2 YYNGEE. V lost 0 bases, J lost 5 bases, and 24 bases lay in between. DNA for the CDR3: TGTGCCAGCAGCGTAGCCCCCCTGGGGGCAGCTTCCCGGAACGAGCAGTACTTC. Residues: CASSVAPLGAASRNEQYF.

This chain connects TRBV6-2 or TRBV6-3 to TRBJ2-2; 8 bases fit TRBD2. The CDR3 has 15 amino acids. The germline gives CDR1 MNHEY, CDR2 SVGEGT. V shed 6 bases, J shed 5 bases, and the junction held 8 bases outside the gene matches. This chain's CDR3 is CASSTGLAATGELFF. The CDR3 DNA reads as TGTGCCAGCAGCACCGGACTAGCCGCAACCGGGGAGCTGTTTTTT.

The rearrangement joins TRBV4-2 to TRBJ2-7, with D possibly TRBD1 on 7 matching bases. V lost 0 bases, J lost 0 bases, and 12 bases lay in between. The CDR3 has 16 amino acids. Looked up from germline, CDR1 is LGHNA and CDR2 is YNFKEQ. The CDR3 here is CASSQEGQRASYEQYF. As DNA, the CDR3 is TGTGCCAGCAGCCAAGAGGGACAGCGGGCCTCCTACGAGCAGTACTTC.

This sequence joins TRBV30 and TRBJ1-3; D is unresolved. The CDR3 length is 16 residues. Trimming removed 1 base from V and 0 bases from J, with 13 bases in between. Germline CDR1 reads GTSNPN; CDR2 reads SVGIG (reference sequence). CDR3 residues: CAWSDSGKSSGNTIYF. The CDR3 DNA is TGTGCCTGGAGTGATAGCGGAAAGAGCTCTGGAAACACCATATATTTT.

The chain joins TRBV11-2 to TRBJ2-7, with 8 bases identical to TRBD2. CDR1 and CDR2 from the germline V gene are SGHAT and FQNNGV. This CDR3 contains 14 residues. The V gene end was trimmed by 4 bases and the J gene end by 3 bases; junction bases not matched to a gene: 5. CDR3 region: CASSSTSGSYEQYF. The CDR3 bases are TGTGCCAGCAGCTCGACGAGCGGGAGCTACGAGCAGTACTTC.

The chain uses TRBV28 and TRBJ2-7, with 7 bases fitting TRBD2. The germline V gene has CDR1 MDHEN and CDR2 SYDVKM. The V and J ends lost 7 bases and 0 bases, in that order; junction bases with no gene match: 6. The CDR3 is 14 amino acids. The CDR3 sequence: CASIPSGASYEQYF. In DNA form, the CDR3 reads TGTGCCAGCATTCCTAGCGGTGCCTCCTACGAGCAGTACTTC.

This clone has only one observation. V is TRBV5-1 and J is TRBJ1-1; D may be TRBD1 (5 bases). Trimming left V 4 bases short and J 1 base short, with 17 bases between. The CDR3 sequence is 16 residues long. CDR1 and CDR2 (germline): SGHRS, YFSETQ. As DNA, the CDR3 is TGCGCCAGCAGCCCCAGCCCCGGAGGGGCGAACACTGAAGCTTTCTTT. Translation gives CASSPSPGGANTEAFF.

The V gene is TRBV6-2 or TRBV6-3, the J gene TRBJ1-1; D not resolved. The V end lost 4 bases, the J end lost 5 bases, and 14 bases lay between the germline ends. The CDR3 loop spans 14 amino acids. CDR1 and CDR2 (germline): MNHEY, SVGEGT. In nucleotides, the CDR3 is TGTGCCAGCAGTTCCCCCCTGGGGAGGACTGAAGCTTTCTTT. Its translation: CASSSPLGRTEAFF.

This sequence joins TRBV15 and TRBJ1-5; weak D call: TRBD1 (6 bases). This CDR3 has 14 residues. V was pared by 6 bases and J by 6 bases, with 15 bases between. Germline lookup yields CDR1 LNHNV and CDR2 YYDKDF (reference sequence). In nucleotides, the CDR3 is TGTGCCACCAGTTCGGTCGCAGGGGCTCAGCCCCAGCATTTT. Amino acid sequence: CATSSVAGAQPQHF.